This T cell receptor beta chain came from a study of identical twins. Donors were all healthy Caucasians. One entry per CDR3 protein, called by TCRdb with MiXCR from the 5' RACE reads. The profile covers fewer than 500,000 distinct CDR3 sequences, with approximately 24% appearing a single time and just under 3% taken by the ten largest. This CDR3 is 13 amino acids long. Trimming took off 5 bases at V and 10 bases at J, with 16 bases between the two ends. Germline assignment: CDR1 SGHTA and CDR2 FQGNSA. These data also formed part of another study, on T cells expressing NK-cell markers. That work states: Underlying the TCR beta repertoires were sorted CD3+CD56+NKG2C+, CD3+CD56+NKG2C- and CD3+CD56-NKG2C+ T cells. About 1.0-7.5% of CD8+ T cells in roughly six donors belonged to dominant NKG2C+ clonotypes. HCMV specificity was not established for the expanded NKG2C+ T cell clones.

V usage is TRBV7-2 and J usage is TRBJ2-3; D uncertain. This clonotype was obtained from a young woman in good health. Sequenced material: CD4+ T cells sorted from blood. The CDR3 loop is CASSPAASGSQYF. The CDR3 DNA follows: TGTGCCAGCAGCCCAGCAGCCTCTGGGTCGCAGTATTTT.